These 11 T cell receptor beta chains were sequenced from one sample in a study of T cell responses to AZD1222 COVID-19 vaccine. Data came from immunoSEQ multiplex PCR; TCRdb stores just in-frame clones and leaves some out. The table includes approximately 64,000 clones, 80% to 85% detected once. Specimen: peripheral blood, collected on day 0 of AZD1222 vaccination. Source of these receptors: an adult in good health.

V usage is TRBV9 and J usage is TRBJ2-7, with 9 nucleotides matching TRBD1. The CDR3 sequence is 16 residues long. Germline loops: CDR1 SGDLS, CDR2 YYNGEE. The J segment lost 7 bases and the V segment lost 1 base, leaving 12 bases of the junction unmatched. CDR3 protein: CASSVLPDRGLGEQYF. DNA of the CDR3: TGTGCCAGCAGCGTATTACCGGACAGGGGTTTAGGGGAGCAGTACTTC.

This clone turned up a few times. CDR3 sequence: CASSIRGGNSYQPQHF. The DNA of the CDR3 is TGTGCCAGTAGTATTAGGGGGGGGAACAGTTATCAGCCCCAGCATTTT. This sequence joins TRBV19 and TRBJ1-5; weak D call: TRBD1 (6 bases). V was trimmed by 3 bases and J by 5 bases, leaving 17 bases between them. The CDR3 is 16 residues long. The germline gives CDR1 LNHDA, CDR2 SQIVND (reference sequence).

This clone is medium-sized by share. The CDR3, as DNA: TGCAGCGTTGAACTCGGGGGAGCAGGTACGGTTTCCTACGAGCAGTACTTC. The encoded protein is CSVELGGAGTVSYEQYF. The chain has TRBV29-1 and TRBJ2-7, with D perhaps TRBD2 (6 bases). There are 17 residues in the CDR3. Trimming removed 2 bases at V and 1 base at J, with 21 bases between. Germline loops: CDR1 SQVTM, CDR2 ANQGSEA.

The rearrangement uses TRBV24-1 and TRBJ1-2; D gene ambiguous. The germline gives CDR1 KGHDR, CDR2 SFDVKD. The CDR3 consists of 14 residues. Trimming pared 4 bases from V and 0 bases from J, leaving 8 bases between. CDR3 sequence: CATSDTGSNYGYTF. The CDR3 coding sequence is TGTGCCACCAGTGACACGGGATCTAACTATGGCTACACCTTC.

The chain links TRBV7-9 to TRBJ2-2; D unresolved. The germline V and J ends were trimmed by 5 bases and 1 base, with 11 bases remaining between them. Germline V CDR1 and CDR2: SEHNR, FQNEAQ (reference sequence). The CDR3 consists of 15 residues. DNA of the CDR3: TGTGCCAGCAGCCCCATTGGGCTGAACACCGGGGAGCTGTTTTTT. It codes for CASSPIGLNTGELFF.

V is TRBV11-2 and J is TRBJ2-1; 12 nucleotides line up with TRBD1. Trimming removed 3 bases from V and 16 bases from J; junction bases left unmatched: 7. The CDR3 is made up of 13 amino acids. Germline loops: CDR1 SGHAT, CDR2 FQNNGV. The CDR3 loop reads CASSFSRDRGRFF. In DNA form, the CDR3 reads TGTGCCAGCAGCTTTTCCCGGGACAGGGGGCGATTCTTC.

The chain has TRBV5-1 and TRBJ2-1; tentative D call: TRBD2 (7 bases). The germline V gene has CDR1 SGHRS and CDR2 YFSETQ. The CDR3 spans 17 residues. Trimming pared 0 bases from V and 6 bases from J, leaving 19 bases between. The CDR3 bases are TGCGCCAGCAGCTTGGGGGGATCAGCGGGGACACCCAATGAGCAGTTCTTC. Its protein product is CASSLGGSAGTPNEQFF. Combining the CDR3 with reference TRBV5-1 and TRBJ2-1 gives the whole variable domain KAGVTQTPRYLIKTRGQQVTLSCSPISGHRSVSWYQQTPGQGLQFLFEYFSETQRNKGNFPGRFSGRQFSNSRSEMNVSTLELGDSALYLCASSLGGSAGTPNEQFFGPGTRLTVL.

This chain uses TRBV3-1 (or the pseudogene TRBV3-2) with TRBJ1-2, with D maybe TRBD1 (6 bases). The CDR3 is 17 amino acids. Trimming cost V 0 bases and J 1 base, with 15 bases left between them. Germline V gene lookup returns CDR1 LGHDT and CDR2 YNNKEL (reference sequence). CDR3 protein: CASSQDRQGSFNYGYTF. The DNA of the CDR3 is TGTGCCAGCAGCCAAGATAGGCAGGGGTCCTTTAACTATGGCTACACCTTC.

This clone was detected only once. V gene TRBV19 combines with J gene TRBJ1-2; 9 nucleotides agree with TRBD1. The junction had 3 bases not matched to a gene; V was cut back by 5 bases and J by 2 bases. The CDR3 has 14 amino acids. Germline V gene lookup returns CDR1 LNHDA and CDR2 SQIVND (reference sequence). The CDR3 region has the DNA TGTGCCAGTAGTCGTGACAGGGGGAACTATGGCTACACCTTC. Translating gives CASSRDRGNYGYTF.

The genes are TRBV18 and TRBJ1-1; D not resolved. Germline values: CDR1 KGHSH, CDR2 LQKENI. The CDR3 consists of 14 residues. The V end was cut by 5 bases, the J end by 1 base, with 11 bases between. CDR3 sequence reads: CASSVTPQNTEAFF. CDR3 bases: TGTGCCAGCTCAGTGACTCCTCAGAACACTGAAGCTTTCTTT.

V gene TRBV6-1 combines with J gene TRBJ2-7, with 8 bases identical to TRBD1. V was clipped by 0 bases and J by 3 bases; unmatched bases: 4. The CDR3 has 15 amino acids. Germline loops: CDR1 MNHNS, CDR2 SASEGT. The CDR3 region has the DNA TGTGCCAGCAGTGAAGCCCTGGACAGGGACTACGAGCAGTACTTC. Protein product: CASSEALDRDYEQYF.